Below, 27 T cell receptor beta chains from the same sample are listed, as sequenced in a study of shared clonotypes between healthy human individuals. Sequencing was performed with immunoSEQ multiplex PCR; in TCRdb, only in-frame clones are kept and a portion is missing. The sample has roughly 1,100,000 clones; 70% to 80% are singletons. Sequenced sample: memory CD4+ T cells sorted from blood. Subset noted: CD45RA-negative fraction. The receptors here all came from a man aged 18 to 29 in good health.

The sample holds one count of this clone. The chain is built from TRBV7-2 and TRBJ2-7, with 12 bases that match TRBD2. The CDR3 covers 17 residues. J lost 2 bases, V lost 5 bases, and 10 bases had no gene match. Germline loops: CDR1 SGHTA, CDR2 FQGNSA. CDR3 sequence reads: CASSPRGGLAGAYEQYF. CDR3 DNA sequence: TGTGCCAGCAGCCCTCGTGGGGGACTAGCGGGCGCCTACGAGCAGTACTTC.

This clone was recorded many times. The chain is built from TRBV6-5 and TRBJ2-5, with D possibly TRBD1 on 5 matching bases. The germline V gene has CDR1 MNHEY and CDR2 SVGAGI. The length of the CDR3 is 13 residues. V was trimmed by 6 bases and J by 9 bases, leaving 17 bases between them. CDR3 nucleotide sequence: TGTGCCAGCAGGCTCCGACAGTTCCAGGCCCAGTACTTC. Encoded protein: CASRLRQFQAQYF.

This chain uses TRBV28 with TRBJ1-3, with 7 bases that match TRBD1. CDR3 length: 16 residues. The V gene end was trimmed by 7 bases and the J gene end by 0 bases; junction bases not matched to a gene: 9. The germline CDR1 and CDR2 sequences are MDHEN and SYDVKM. CDR3 loop: CASKPGDRVSGNTIYF. The CDR3 nucleotides read TGTGCCAGCAAGCCGGGTGACAGGGTCTCTGGAAACACCATATATTTT.

For this clone: This sample includes further DNA sequences coding for the same CDR3. The V call is TRBV7-2, the J call TRBJ2-7; 8 positions match TRBD2. The CDR3 has 13 residues. With V trimmed by 5 bases and J by 7 bases, 7 bases remained unmatched. Germline CDR1 is SGHTA and CDR2 is FQGNSA. CDR3 in amino acids: CASSLSGSREQYF. CDR3 DNA: TGTGCCAGCAGCCTCAGCGGGAGCAGGGAGCAGTACTTC.

This clone has a handful of counts. The chain couples TRBV10-3 to TRBJ1-2, with a possible D match to TRBD1 (5 bases). Germline V CDR1 and CDR2: ENHRY, SYGVKD. V was pared by 0 bases and J by 4 bases, with 9 bases between. CDR3 length: 14 amino acids. The CDR3 spells CAISESAQGYGYTF. DNA for the CDR3: TGTGCCATCAGTGAGTCGGCGCAGGGCTATGGCTACACCTTC.

The chain uses TRBV6-6 and TRBJ1-6; 7 nucleotides align to TRBD1. The CDR3 is 16 residues long. The V gene's germline CDR1 is MNHNY and CDR2 SVGAGI (reference sequence). Unmatched junction bases numbered 9, after V lost 2 bases and J lost 8 bases. Here the CDR3 reads CASSYRRQGGDSPLHF. The CDR3 DNA is TGTGCCAGCAGTTACCGTCGACAGGGTGGTGATTCACCCCTCCACTTT.

The chain is built from TRBV28 and TRBJ1-5, with 7 bases that match TRBD1. The J segment lost 0 bases and the V segment lost 7 bases, leaving 12 bases of the junction unmatched. This CDR3 is built from 17 residues. Germline CDR1 reads MDHEN; CDR2 reads SYDVKM. CDR3 sequence reads: CASISRQGAYSNQPQHF. For the CDR3, the DNA is TGTGCCAGCATCTCCAGACAGGGCGCTTATAGCAATCAGCCCCAGCATTTT.

The V gene is TRBV7-6, the J gene TRBJ2-2; 13 bases map to TRBD2. V shed 5 bases and J 8 bases; nucleotides not matched to a gene: 2. Germline lookup yields CDR1 SGHVS and CDR2 FNYEAQ. This CDR3 has 14 amino acids. For the CDR3, the DNA is TGTGCCAGCAGCCGGGGACTAGCGGGAGGGGAGCTGTTTTTT. Translated, it gives CASSRGLAGGELFF.

The chain links TRBV5-1 to TRBJ2-7; D possibly corresponds to TRBD1 (5 bases). This CDR3 spans 14 amino acids. The germline V and J ends were trimmed by 1 base and 1 base, with 9 bases remaining between them. From germline, CDR1 is SGHRS and CDR2 YFSETQ. The CDR3 sequence: CASSLQTGSYEQYF. CDR3 DNA: TGCGCCAGCAGCTTGCAAACAGGTTCCTACGAGCAGTACTTC.

This chain uses TRBV19 with TRBJ1-3; 11 bases fit TRBD1. The CDR3 spans 22 residues. Unmatched junction bases numbered 24, after V lost 8 bases and J lost 0 bases. From germline, CDR1 is LNHDA and CDR2 SQIVND (reference sequence). CDR3 loop: CASPEIKGQGVRQSLSGNTIYF. In DNA, the CDR3 is TGTGCCAGTCCTGAAATAAAGGGACAGGGGGTACGTCAGTCTCTCTCTGGAAACACCATATATTTT.

V usage is TRBV7-9 and J usage is TRBJ2-3; possibly TRBD1 for D (5 bases). This CDR3 has 14 amino acids. Per germline, CDR1 SEHNR and CDR2 FQNEAQ (reference sequence). V shed 1 base and J shed 4 bases, with 9 bases lying between them. The CDR3 protein is CASSLEGNSDTQYF. CDR3 coding DNA: TGTGCCAGCAGCTTAGAGGGGAACTCAGATACGCAGTATTTT.

The chain joins TRBV28 to TRBJ1-5; D not resolved. Germline V gene lookup returns CDR1 MDHEN and CDR2 SYDVKM. Trimming pared 10 bases from V and 2 bases from J, leaving 6 bases between. CDR3 length: 11 residues. CDR3 DNA: TGTGCCACCCAGGGCAATCAGCCCCAGCATTTT. Translating gives CATQGNQPQHF.

The V gene is TRBV2, the J gene TRBJ2-7; D is possibly TRBD1 (6 bases). The CDR3 totals 12 residues. Germline lookup yields CDR1 SNHLY and CDR2 FYNNEI. V dropped 6 bases and J dropped 6 bases, with 12 bases sitting between them. CDR3 DNA: TGTGCCAGCAGAGTAAAGGGGGTCGAGCAGTACTTC. Encoded protein: CASRVKGVEQYF.

This chain links TRBV11-3 with TRBJ2-2; TRBD1 might be the D (6 bases). The CDR3 sequence is 15 residues long. Between the trimmed V and J ends, which lost 1 base and 3 bases, there was a span of 9 bases. The germline CDR1 and CDR2 sequences are SGHNT and YENEEA. The CDR3 is CASSLAGVYTGELFF. In DNA form, the CDR3 reads TGTGCCAGCAGCTTAGCAGGGGTTTACACCGGGGAGCTGTTTTTT.

This chain connects TRBV19 to TRBJ1-2; no clear D gene. Between the trimmed V and J ends, which lost 2 bases and 3 bases, there was a span of 7 bases. This CDR3 has 13 amino acids. Germline CDR1 reads LNHDA; CDR2 reads SQIVND (reference sequence). The CDR3 region is CASSIRTDYGYTF. The CDR3 nucleotides read TGTGCCAGTAGTATAAGGACGGACTATGGCTACACCTTC.

The V call is TRBV7-9, the J call TRBJ2-3; TRBD1 matches at 9 bases. CDR1 is SEHNR and CDR2 is FQNEAQ in the germline V gene (reference sequence). The junction had 8 bases not matched to a gene; V was cut back by 7 bases and J by 6 bases. The CDR3 length is 14 residues. The CDR3 sequence is CASTWDREGDTQYF. The CDR3 nucleotides are TGTGCCAGCACATGGGACAGGGAGGGGGATACGCAGTATTTT.

Concerning this clone: Other DNA sequences in the sample encode the same CDR3. V and J are TRBV2 and TRBJ2-7; D call uncertain. Germline V gene sequence: CDR1 SNHLY, CDR2 FYNNEI. V gave up 8 bases and J gave up 2 bases, with 7 bases separating them. This CDR3 spans 11 amino acids. The CDR3 sequence: CASSGAYEQYF. CDR3 bases: TGTGCCAGCTCAGGCGCCTACGAGCAGTACTTC.

This clone was recorded only once. The V call is TRBV7-3, the J call TRBJ2-6; 7 bases agree with TRBD1. Germline V gives CDR1 SGHTA, CDR2 FQGTGA. J gave up 0 bases and V 0 bases, and 5 bases lay outside the gene matches. The CDR3 length is 18 residues. CDR3 amino acids: CASSLTGTDVSGANVLTF. The CDR3 nucleotides read TGTGCCAGCAGCTTAACGGGGACAGACGTCTCTGGGGCCAACGTCCTGACTTTC.

In DNA, the CDR3 is TGTGCCAGCAGCCTGACAGGGTTGGTGTACGAGCAGTACTTC. Protein: CASSLTGLVYEQYF. The V call is TRBV28, the J call TRBJ2-7; TRBD1 agrees at 7 bases. Trimming removed 6 bases from V and 4 bases from J; junction bases left unmatched: 9. Per germline, CDR1 MDHEN and CDR2 SYDVKM. The CDR3 has 14 amino acids. The full variable domain, its missing parts supplied by reference TRBV28 and TRBJ2-7, is DVKVTQSSRYLVKRTGEKVFLECVQDMDHENMFWYRQDPGLGLRLIYFSYDVKMKEKGDIPEGYSVSREKKERFSLILESASTNQTSMYLCASSLTGLVYEQYFGPGTRLTVT.

The V gene is TRBV7-2, the J gene TRBJ1-3; 10 bases are a match to TRBD1. The CDR3 extends over 15 amino acids. Germline CDR1 reads SGHTA; CDR2 reads FQGNSA. V gave up 5 bases and J gave up 0 bases; unmatched junction bases: 1. The CDR3 loop reads CASSRTGGSGNTIYF. CDR3 nucleotide sequence: TGTGCCAGCAGCCGGACAGGGGGCTCTGGAAACACCATATATTTT.

The chain has TRBV5-1 and TRBJ1-1; D is undetermined. This CDR3 has 15 amino acids. Per germline, CDR1 SGHRS and CDR2 YFSETQ. The germline V and J ends were trimmed by 3 bases and 6 bases, with 18 bases remaining between them. This CDR3 reads CASSWAVDGLSEAFF. The CDR3, as DNA: TGCGCCAGCAGCTGGGCGGTTGACGGCCTGTCTGAAGCTTTCTTT. The full variable domain, completed using reference TRBV5-1 and TRBJ1-1, is KAGVTQTPRYLIKTRGQQVTLSCSPISGHRSVSWYQQTPGQGLQFLFEYFSETQRNKGNFPGRFSGRQFSNSRSEMNVSTLELGDSALYLCASSWAVDGLSEAFFGQGTRLTVV.

V and J are TRBV5-4 and TRBJ2-5; 8 bases agree with TRBD2. V was pared by 7 bases and J by 3 bases, with 2 bases of the junction left unmatched. Germline values: CDR1 SGHNT, CDR2 YYREEE (reference sequence). CDR3 length: 12 amino acids. CDR3 in DNA: TGTGCCAGCTCGGGAGGGGAAGAGACCCAGTACTTC. It encodes CASSGGEETQYF.

V gene TRBV15 combines with J gene TRBJ2-1; 9 positions agree with TRBD1. The CDR3 runs to 16 residues. Per germline, CDR1 LNHNV and CDR2 YYDKDF (reference sequence). With V trimmed by 1 base and J by 4 bases, 5 bases remained unmatched. Here the CDR3 DNA reads TGTGCCACCAGCAGAGGTGGGACAGGGTTGTACAATGAGCAGTTCTTC. It is translated as CATSRGGTGLYNEQFF.

As for this clone: The junction departs from germline at one end; a sequencing error may be responsible. This chain connects TRBV2 to TRBJ2-1, with D perhaps matching TRBD1 or TRBD2 (5 bases each). The CDR3 is made up of 15 amino acids. Germline-derived CDR1 and CDR2 are SNHLY and FYNNEI. The CDR3 here is CASSKAHTRGDEQFF. Here the CDR3 DNA reads TGTGCCAGCAGTAAAGCACATACTAGGGGCGATGAGCAGTTCTTC.

V gene TRBV27 combines with J gene TRBJ2-7; a possible D gene is TRBD2 (6 bases). The CDR3 length is 14 residues. The V end lost 0 bases, the J end lost 1 base, and 7 bases lay between the germline ends. Germline loops: CDR1 MNHEY, CDR2 SMNVEV (reference sequence). CDR3 DNA: TGTGCCAGCAGTTTATCACGGGAGTCCTACGAGCAGTACTTC. Its translation: CASSLSRESYEQYF.

J is TRBJ1-3 and V is TRBV30, with D perhaps TRBD1 (6 bases). The V end lost 3 bases, the J end lost 0 bases, and 15 bases lay between the germline ends. This CDR3 region has 16 residues. CDR1 and CDR2 from the germline V gene are GTSNPN and SVGIG (reference sequence). The CDR3: CAWSSGGLSSGNTIYF. The CDR3 DNA is TGTGCCTGGAGCTCCGGGGGGCTTAGCTCTGGAAACACCATATATTTT.

This clone appeared a few times. The gene calls are TRBV7-4 and TRBJ2-1; TRBD2 agrees at 10 bases. This CDR3 has 17 amino acids. Unmatched junction bases numbered 7, after V lost 2 bases and J lost 3 bases. CDR1 is SGHVT and CDR2 is SQSDAQ in the germline V gene. For the CDR3, the DNA is TGTGCCAGCAGCTTATGGCCTAGCGGGAGTATCTACAATGAGCAGTTCTTC. It encodes CASSLWPSGSIYNEQFF. Full variable domain (missing parts from reference TRBV7-4 and TRBJ2-1): GAGVSQSPRYKVAKRGRDVALRCDSISGHVTLYWYRQTLGQGSEVLTYSQSDAQRDKSGRPSGRFSAERPERSVSTLKIQRTEQGDSAVYLCASSLWPSGSIYNEQFFGPGTRLTVL.